The 19 T cell receptor beta chains listed next were all sequenced from one sample in a study of cytomegalovirus exposure and HLA in healthy donors. The PCR was carried out with 60 Vbeta primers and 13 Jbeta primers. Assay used: immunoSEQ multiplex PCR; TCRdb lists only in-frame clones, some missing. The data contain under 200,000 clones, roughly two thirds of them singletons. The sample consisted of PBMCs. These receptors were collected from a woman aged 18-29 years in good health and CMV-seropositive.

The chain uses TRBV7-2 and TRBJ2-1, with 9 bases fitting TRBD2. From germline, CDR1 is SGHTA and CDR2 FQGNSA. The V gene end was trimmed by 4 bases and the J gene end by 4 bases; junction bases not matched to a gene: 8. The CDR3 runs to 16 residues. CDR3 protein: CASSYGSGGVYNEQFF. The CDR3 DNA follows: TGTGCCAGCAGCTACGGTAGCGGGGGAGTTTACAATGAGCAGTTCTTC. Filled out from reference TRBV7-2 and TRBJ2-1, the complete variable domain reads GAGVSQSPSNKVTEKGKDVELRCDPISGHTALYWYRQSLGQGLEFLIYFQGNSAPDKSGLPSDRFSAERTGGSVSTLTIQRTQQEDSAVYLCASSYGSGGVYNEQFFGPGTRLTVL.

V gene TRBV7-2 combines with J gene TRBJ2-7; D is ambiguous. The V gene's germline CDR1 is SGHTA and CDR2 FQGNSA. The V end lost 0 bases, the J end lost 1 base, and 4 bases lay between the germline ends. The CDR3 totals 13 residues. The CDR3 protein is CASSLALSYEQYF. CDR3 sequence (DNA): TGTGCCAGCAGCTTAGCCCTATCCTACGAGCAGTACTTC.

J is TRBJ1-2 and V is TRBV2; 10 nucleotides align to TRBD1. The germline V gene encodes CDR1 SNHLY and CDR2 FYNNEI. V shed 9 bases and J 6 bases; nucleotides not matched to a gene: 16. This CDR3 comprises 16 residues. The chain's CDR3 is CARSGTGEDLRDGYTF. The CDR3 region has the DNA TGTGCCAGATCCGGGACAGGGGAGGACTTACGAGATGGCTACACCTTC.

This clone was seen a handful of times. The CDR3 sequence: CATSSGANVLTF. In nucleotides, the CDR3 is TGCGCCACCTCTTCTGGGGCCAACGTCCTGACTTTC. The V gene is TRBV5-1, the J gene TRBJ2-6; unclear D gene. V lost 9 bases and J lost 1, with 5 bases in between. CDR3 length: 12 amino acids. The germline gives CDR1 SGHRS, CDR2 YFSETQ.

The chain carries TRBV13 and TRBJ2-5; 7 bases line up with TRBD1. Germline V gives CDR1 PRHDT, CDR2 FYEKMQ (reference sequence). The V gene end was trimmed by 5 bases and the J gene end by 3 bases; junction bases not matched to a gene: 18. The CDR3 runs to 18 residues. The CDR3 is CASSLNTGDVASKETQYF. The CDR3 DNA reads TGTGCCAGCAGCCTAAATACAGGGGATGTTGCCAGTAAAGAGACCCAGTACTTC.

The V gene is TRBV7-9, the J gene TRBJ2-3; 7 bases are shared with TRBD1. CDR1 and CDR2 from the germline V gene are SEHNR and FQNEAQ (reference sequence). The junction had 5 bases not matched to a gene; V was cut back by 10 bases and J by 1 base. The CDR3 contains 13 residues. In DNA, the CDR3 is TGTGCCATCCGACAGGGTGGCACAGATACGCAGTATTTT. Its protein product is CAIRQGGTDTQYF.

This clone was recorded only once. The V and J genes are TRBV15 and TRBJ2-2; no definite D call. There are 13 residues in the CDR3. Germline CDR1 is LNHNV and CDR2 is YYDKDF (reference sequence). The V and J ends lost 8 bases and 4 bases respectively, with 11 bases between them. In DNA form, the CDR3 reads TGTGCCACCGTTCTGACGGGCACCGGGGAGCTGTTTTTT. Amino acids: CATVLTGTGELFF.

This chain links TRBV5-8 with TRBJ2-5, with a tentative D call TRBD1 (6 bases). The CDR3 is 16 residues long. V shed 0 bases and J shed 6 bases, with 18 bases lying between them. The V gene's germline CDR1 is SGHTS and CDR2 YDEGEE. The CDR3 DNA reads as TGTGCCAGCAGCTTGGTACTGGGGGCAGGGGAGAAGACCCAGTACTTC. It specifies CASSLVLGAGEKTQYF.

This clone was seen a handful of times. The chain recombines TRBV30 with TRBJ2-3, with 8 bases lining up with TRBD2. CDR3 length: 13 residues. V gave up 0 bases and J gave up 6 bases; unmatched junction bases: 2. The germline V gene has CDR1 GTSNPN and CDR2 SVGIG (reference sequence). The CDR3 nucleotides are TGTGCCTGGAGTGTACTAGCGGCGGATACGCAGTATTTT. This encodes CAWSVLAADTQYF.

The chain carries TRBV18 and TRBJ1-2; D remains unclear. Germline loops: CDR1 KGHSH, CDR2 LQKENI. Trimming shortened V by 3 bases and J by 10 bases, and 27 bases separated the two germline ends. CDR3 size: 17 residues. CDR3 coding DNA: TGTGCCAGCTCACCCTCGGGGAAAGCAGGATCCAGGAGCGTCTACACCTTC. As protein: CASSPSGKAGSRSVYTF.

The chain is built from TRBV5-1 and TRBJ2-6, with 9 bases that match TRBD1. Trimming took 0 bases from V and 0 from J; bases not matched to a gene: 4. Per germline, CDR1 SGHRS and CDR2 YFSETQ. The CDR3 sequence is 18 residues long. This chain's CDR3 is CASSLGQGGPSGANVLTF. DNA for the CDR3: TGCGCCAGCAGCTTGGGACAGGGGGGTCCCTCTGGGGCCAACGTCCTGACTTTC.

V is TRBV27 and J is TRBJ2-2; 7 bases align to TRBD1. V gave up 1 base and J gave up 5 bases; unmatched junction bases: 4. This CDR3 comprises 15 residues. Germline-derived CDR1 and CDR2 are MNHEY and SMNVEV (reference sequence). CDR3 sequence: CASSLLRGRTGELFF. CDR3 coding DNA: TGTGCCAGCAGTTTATTAAGGGGGCGAACCGGGGAGCTGTTTTTT.

The rearrangement links TRBV5-1 to TRBJ2-7, with D perhaps matching TRBD1 (5 bases). CDR3 length: 13 amino acids. Germline values: CDR1 SGHRS, CDR2 YFSETQ. Trimming removed 1 base at V and 2 bases at J, with 7 bases between. The chain's CDR3 is CASSLLGAYEQYF. CDR3 DNA: TGCGCCAGCAGCTTGTTAGGGGCCTACGAGCAGTACTTC.

The CDR3 coding sequence is TGTGCCTGGAGCCGGACAGTCAACACTGAAGCTTTCTTT. It yields the protein CAWSRTVNTEAFF. The chain couples TRBV30 to TRBJ1-1; TRBD1 might be the D (6 bases). V was clipped by 3 bases and J by 2 bases, with 10 bases between them. The germline V gene encodes CDR1 GTSNPN and CDR2 SVGIG (reference sequence). The CDR3 contains 13 residues.

V and J are TRBV7-9 and TRBJ2-1; tentatively, D is TRBD1 (5 bases). Germline V gives CDR1 SEHNR, CDR2 FQNEAQ (reference sequence). V lost 1 base to trimming and J lost 8 bases, with 24 bases between them. This CDR3 has 18 amino acids. The CDR3 region has the DNA TGTGCCAGCAGCTTAGGGGTAAGGTTGGCACAGGTCATCGATGAGCAGTTCTTC. It translates to CASSLGVRLAQVIDEQFF.

The table lists this clone with a few counts. The rearrangement links TRBV19 to TRBJ1-2; 12 bases line up with TRBD1. CDR1 and CDR2 (germline): LNHDA, SQIVND (reference sequence). Trimming at V came to 7 bases and at J to 6 bases, leaving 12 bases not matched to a gene. This CDR3 spans 16 amino acids. CDR3 in amino acids: CASNQSPGTGGDGYTF. CDR3 DNA: TGTGCCAGTAACCAATCGCCCGGGACAGGGGGCGATGGCTACACCTTC. The full variable domain, with the rest looked up from reference TRBV19 and TRBJ1-2, is DGGITQSPKYLFRKEGQNVTLSCEQNLNHDAMYWYRQDPGQGLRLIYYSQIVNDFQKGDIAEGYSVSREKKESFPLTVTSAQKNPTAFYLCASNQSPGTGGDGYTFGSGTRLTVV.

The chain uses TRBV2 and TRBJ2-1; maybe TRBD1 (6 bases). CDR1 and CDR2 (germline): SNHLY, FYNNEI. CDR3 length: 14 amino acids. Trimming took off 6 bases at V and 2 bases at J, with 11 bases between the two ends. CDR3: CASSRGLAYNEQFF. The CDR3 coding sequence is TGTGCCAGCAGCAGGGGCTTAGCCTACAATGAGCAGTTCTTC.

V is TRBV6-5 and J is TRBJ1-1; no definite D call. Germline CDR1 and CDR2: MNHEY and SVGAGI. Trimming stripped 1 base from V and 4 bases from J, with 16 bases between. This CDR3 comprises 16 residues. DNA for the CDR3: TGTGCCAGCAGTTACTTTTCTGGAGGGCGCGGCACTGAAGCTTTCTTT. This gives the protein CASSYFSGGRGTEAFF.

The V call is TRBV18, the J call TRBJ2-5; 8 bases are shared with TRBD2. The CDR3 runs to 16 residues. J was trimmed by 2 bases and V by 6 bases; bases with no gene match: 11. In germline, CDR1 is KGHSH, CDR2 LQKENI. The CDR3 sequence is CASSPQSGSVQETQYF. The DNA for the CDR3 is TGTGCCAGCTCGCCGCAAAGCGGGAGTGTACAAGAGACCCAGTACTTC. Complete variable domain (other parts from reference TRBV18 and TRBJ2-5): NAGVMQNPRHLVRRRGQEARLRCSPMKGHSHVYWYRQLPEEGLKFMVYLQKENIIDESGMPKERFSAEFPKEGPSILRIQQVVRGDSAAYFCASSPQSGSVQETQYFGPGTRLLVL.